Listed below are T cell receptor beta chains from one sample, sequenced in a study of cytomegalovirus exposure and HLA in healthy donors. Using immunoSEQ multiplex PCR, the repertoire was profiled, and TCRdb retains in-frame clones only, with some absent. Of approximately 90,000 clones in the sample, roughly 79% were seen once. The sample was PBMCs. The receptors originated from a male donor in good health and CMV-seronegative. The CDR3 runs from the conserved cysteine through the conserved F or W. Fields, in order: J gene, V gene, clone size, D gene, CDR3 protein, CDR3 DNA. A D gene is named only where the DNA matches it firmly. Clone size is not always given. Where it is, it says once, few, many or a class for expanded clones.

J gene: TRBJ1-1
V gene: TRBV10-3
clone size: once
D gene: TRBD1
CDR3 protein: CAIKGADTGNTEAFF
CDR3 DNA: TGTGCCATCAAGGGGGCGGACACAGGGAACACTGAAGCTTTCTTT

J gene: TRBJ1-5
V gene: TRBV28
clone size: NA
D gene: NA
CDR3 protein: CASSSDPGRQPQHF
CDR3 DNA: TGTGCCAGCAGTTCTGACCCTGGGAGACAGCCCCAGCATTTT

J gene: TRBJ1-2
V gene: TRBV9
clone size: NA
D gene: TRBD1
CDR3 protein: CASSVSPGTGDGYTF
CDR3 DNA: TGTGCCAGCAGCGTAAGTCCCGGGACAGGGGATGGCTACACCTTC

J gene: TRBJ2-1
V gene: TRBV27
clone size: NA
D gene: NA
CDR3 protein: CASKRDRSYNEQFF
CDR3 DNA: TGTGCCAGCAAGAGAGACAGATCCTACAATGAGCAGTTCTTC

J gene: TRBJ1-6
V gene: TRBV7-2
clone size: once
D gene: TRBD1
CDR3 protein: CASSSQDRGNSPLHF
CDR3 DNA: TGTGCCAGCAGCTCGCAAGACAGGGGCAATTCACCCCTCCACTTT

J gene: TRBJ2-5
V gene: TRBV18
clone size: NA
D gene: NA
CDR3 protein: CASSPSQGQETQYF
CDR3 DNA: TGTGCCAGCTCACCGTCGCAGGGCCAAGAGACCCAGTACTTC

J gene: TRBJ2-2
V gene: TRBV14
clone size: NA
D gene: NA
CDR3 protein: CASSPDTGELFF
CDR3 DNA: TGTGCCAGCAGCCCCGACACCGGGGAGCTGTTTTTT

J gene: TRBJ2-3
V gene: TRBV11-2
clone size: NA
D gene: NA
CDR3 protein: CASSLRGGIEQYF
CDR3 DNA: TGTGCCAGCAGCCTACGGGGCGGGATTGAGCAGTATTTT

J gene: TRBJ1-1
V gene: TRBV7-9
clone size: NA
D gene: TRBD1
CDR3 protein: CASSLDRDLMNTEAFF
CDR3 DNA: TGTGCCAGCAGCCTAGACAGGGACCTAATGAACACTGAAGCTTTCTTT

J gene: TRBJ1-1
V gene: TRBV11-2
clone size: NA
D gene: NA
CDR3 protein: CASSLITGRAEAFF
CDR3 DNA: TGTGCCAGCAGCTTAATAACAGGGCGGGCTGAAGCTTTCTTT